These T cell receptor beta chains were read from a single sample in a study of identical twins. MiXCR was run by TCRdb on the 5' RACE reads, yielding one entry per CDR3 protein. Here the sample spans hundreds of thousands of distinct CDR3 sequences, roughly 13% being singletons. Input material: memory (CD45RO+) T cells sorted from blood. The receptors derive from a woman under 30 in good health. CDR3s include the opening cysteine and the closing phenylalanine or tryptophan. D genes are given only for firm matches. Expanded clones are given a class, and other clones once, few, many or no size at all.

j_call,v_call,clone_size,d_call,cdr3_aa,cdr3_nt
TRBJ1-6,TRBV6-2/TRBV6-3,.,.,CASSSGSRNSPLHF,TGTGCCAGCAGTTCCGGGAGCAGGAATTCACCCCTCCACTTT
TRBJ2-2,TRBV7-2,many,.,CASSSGQTNTGELFF,TGTGCCAGCAGCTCCGGACAGACGAACACCGGGGAGCTGTTTTTT
TRBJ2-6,TRBV7-2,few,.,CASSSQGGSGANVLTF,TGTGCCAGCAGCTCTCAGGGGGGATCTGGGGCCAACGTCCTGACTTTC
TRBJ1-2,TRBV12-3/TRBV12-4,.,.,CASSLGPFNYGYTF,TGTGCCAGCAGTTTAGGGCCCTTTAACTATGGCTACACCTTC
TRBJ2-3,TRBV10-3,few,.,CAISVDARGDTQYF,TGTGCCATCAGTGTGGACGCCCGAGGCGATACGCAGTATTTT
TRBJ2-2,TRBV9,few,.,CASSVEPGPEAGELFF,TGTGCCAGCAGCGTAGAACCGGGACCCGAGGCCGGGGAGCTGTTTTTT
TRBJ2-1,TRBV18,.,.,CASSIDEVEQFF,TGTGCCAGCTCTATCGACGAGGTTGAGCAGTTCTTC
TRBJ1-1,TRBV29-1,.,.,CSGGWVHTEAFF,TGCAGCGGAGGGTGGGTCCACACTGAAGCTTTCTTT
TRBJ1-1,TRBV10-3,many,.,CAISDHLDGTEAFF,TGTGCCATCAGTGACCACCTCGACGGGACAGAAGCTTTCTTT
TRBJ2-1,TRBV27,few,.,CASRIWGAPYNEQFF,TGTGCCAGCCGGATCTGGGGGGCACCCTACAATGAGCAGTTCTTC
TRBJ1-2,TRBV10-3,.,TRBD1,CATQGVQGAFYGYTF,TGTGCCACACAGGGGGTGCAGGGGGCATTCTATGGCTACACCTTC
TRBJ2-7,TRBV6-1,few,.,CASRDTRGRGLVYEQYF,TGTGCCAGCAGAGATACACGGGGGCGGGGATTGGTGTACGAGCAGTACTTC
TRBJ1-5,TRBV21-1,few,.,CASSKPEGGISNQPQHF,TGTGCCAGCAGCAAACCCGAGGGGGGGATCAGCAATCAGCCCCAGCATTTT
TRBJ2-7,TRBV12-3/TRBV12-4,many,.,CASSLEGKGYEQYF,TGTGCCAGCAGTTTAGAGGGTAAGGGGTACGAGCAGTACTTC
TRBJ2-2,TRBV5-6,.,.,CASSPIVRGWTGELFF,TGTGCCAGCAGCCCAATAGTGAGGGGATGGACCGGGGAGCTGTTTTTT